A selection of T cell receptor beta chains follows, all from one sample in a study of shared clonotypes between healthy human individuals. Using immunoSEQ multiplex PCR, the repertoire was profiled, and TCRdb retains in-frame clones only, with some absent. The sample lists about 2.5 million clones, around 93% occurring once. The material sequenced was naive CD4+ T cells from PBMCs. The source is a man younger than 35 in good health. Some clones in this sample may be carry-over from other donors' samples. The CDR3 runs from the conserved cysteine through the conserved F or W. Each record gives: V gene, clone size, D gene, J gene, CDR3 DNA, CDR3 protein. D genes are given only for firm matches. Size is omitted from some rows. Given values are once, few, many or a class for expanded clones.

TRBV20-1	.	.	TRBJ1-1	TGCAGTGCTCCAAACGGTGGTGAAGCTTTCTTT	CSAPNGGEAFF
TRBV6-5	.	.	TRBJ1-1	TGTGCCAGCAGTTACCCCCCTCGATCCTTGAACACTGAAGCTTTCTTT	CASSYPPRSLNTEAFF
TRBV11-3	.	TRBD2	TRBJ2-7	TGTGACGCACCTCGCCTAGCGGCATACGAGCAGTACTTC	CDAPRLAAYEQYF
TRBV7-3	once	TRBD1	TRBJ2-5	TGTGCCAGCAGCGTCACAGGGGGCGCCGCTCAAGAGACCCAGTACTTC	CASSVTGGAAQETQYF
TRBV7-9	.	.	TRBJ2-5	TGTGCCAGCAGCGCCACAGGGCAAGAGACCCAGTACTTC	CASSATGQETQYF
TRBV7-2	.	.	TRBJ1-2	TGTGCCAGCAGCTTAACGGGGGGATTAGCTAACTATGGCTACACCTTC	CASSLTGGLANYGYTF
TRBV2	once	.	TRBJ2-7	TGTGCCAGCAGTGAATACATCGAGCAGTACTTC	CASSEYIEQYF
TRBV5-1	.	.	TRBJ2-1	TGCGCCAGCAGCTTAGCGGGCTCCTACAATGAGCAGTTCTTC	CASSLAGSYNEQFF
TRBV9	.	TRBD2	TRBJ2-5	TGTGCCAGCAGCGCCTCGACTAGCGGGGTCGAAACGACCCAGTACTTC	CASSASTSGVETTQYF
TRBV7-9	.	.	TRBJ2-7	TGTGCCAGCAGCTTAGTAACTGGACGGGGAACCGAGCAGTACTTC	CASSLVTGRGTEQYF
TRBV5-4	.	TRBD2	TRBJ2-7	TGTGCCAGCAGCTTGGGTTCCATGGGCGGGAGAAGTAGAGGCGACGAGCAGTACTTC	CASSLGSMGGRSRGDEQYF
TRBV19	.	TRBD1	TRBJ2-2	TGTGCCAGTAGTAACCTCCAGGGGGTATTCGGGGAGCTGTTTTTT	CASSNLQGVFGELFF
TRBV5-1	.	.	TRBJ2-7	TGCGCCAGCAGCCCGGACAGAGGACCGGGGGAGCAGTACTTC	CASSPDRGPGEQYF
TRBV7-9	.	.	TRBJ2-2	TGTGCCAGCAGGGGTCTGGTAGGGAAGACCGGGGAGCTGTTTTTT	CASRGLVGKTGELFF
TRBV30	.	TRBD2	TRBJ2-3	TGTGCCTGGGGCGGGAGCGGGAGAGGTACGCAGTATTTT	CAWGGSGRGTQYF
TRBV28	.	.	TRBJ2-5	TGTGCCAGCGGGAGGGGGACGGTTGGTTCGGAGACCCAGTACTTC	CASGRGTVGSETQYF
TRBV15	.	.	TRBJ1-2	TGTGCCACCAGCGATTCAGGGAACTATGGCTACACCTTC	CATSDSGNYGYTF
TRBV10-3	.	.	TRBJ1-5	TGTGCCATCAGTGGGGAACGAAGTCAGCCCCAGCATTTT	CAISGERSQPQHF
TRBV30	.	.	TRBJ1-6	TGTGCCTGGAGTCCCTACGTCGGGGACGGAGATAATTCACCCCTCCACTTT	CAWSPYVGDGDNSPLHF
TRBV29-1	.	TRBD2	TRBJ2-7	TGCAGCGTTGCTAGCGGGGCCTACGAGCAGTACTTC	CSVASGAYEQYF
TRBV9	.	.	TRBJ1-1	TGTGCCAGCAGCGTACACAGTACGAACACTGAAGCTTTCTTT	CASSVHSTNTEAFF
TRBV5-1	.	.	TRBJ2-1	TGCGCCAGCAGCTTAAACGGAGTCTACGGGAATGAGCAGTTCTTC	CASSLNGVYGNEQFF
TRBV5-5	.	.	TRBJ1-5	TGTGCCAGCAGCCCGCTCCCCGACAGGAACAATCAGCCCCAGCATTTT	CASSPLPDRNNQPQHF
TRBV5-1	.	.	TRBJ1-2	TGCGCCAGCAGCGTGGATCCTACCTATGGCTACACCTTC	CASSVDPTYGYTF
TRBV30	.	.	TRBJ1-4	TGTGCCTGGAGCCCCAGACGGGTGGATGAAAAACTGTTTTTT	CAWSPRRVDEKLFF
TRBV5-4	once	TRBD2	TRBJ2-3	TGTGCCAGCAGTTTCCCGACTAGCGGGGCCCTCTCAGATACGCAGTATTTT	CASSFPTSGALSDTQYF
TRBV4-1	.	.	TRBJ1-5	TGCGCCAGCAGCCAAGCTGTAACGGCTTATAGCAATCAGCCCCAGCATTTT	CASSQAVTAYSNQPQHF
TRBV27	.	.	TRBJ1-5	TGTGCCAGCAGTTTATCTCGGGCTCAGCCCCAGCATTTT	CASSLSRAQPQHF
TRBV7-9	.	TRBD1	TRBJ1-2	TGTGCCAGCAGCGACAGGGGTAGCTACACCTTC	CASSDRGSYTF
TRBV7-3	.	.	TRBJ1-2	TGTGCCAGCAGCTTATACCCCGGGGGGGGCTACACCTTC	CASSLYPGGGYTF
TRBV29-1	.	.	TRBJ1-5	TGCAGCGTTGAGGTGGGGGGCAATCAGCCCCAGCATTTT	CSVEVGGNQPQHF
TRBV5-1	.	.	TRBJ1-1	TGCGCCAGCAGCGAGACGGGGAACACTGAAGCTTTCTTT	CASSETGNTEAFF
TRBV5-1	.	.	TRBJ2-1	TGCGCCAGCAACGAGGACTCATACAATGAGCAGTTCTTC	CASNEDSYNEQFF
TRBV18	.	TRBD1	TRBJ2-2	TGTGCCAGCTCACCAACCGGGACAGGGGCCACCGGGGAGCTGTTTTTT	CASSPTGTGATGELFF
TRBV19	.	.	TRBJ1-2	TGTGCCAGTAGTATCCAGACAGGTCTCTATGGCTACACCTTC	CASSIQTGLYGYTF
TRBV11-2	.	TRBD2	TRBJ2-1	TGTGCCAGCAGCTTAGATCGAGCGGGAGGTTGGGGGTCCTACAATGAGCAGTTCTTC	CASSLDRAGGWGSYNEQFF
TRBV5-4	.	.	TRBJ1-4	TGTGCCAGCAGCCTGGACAGCGCAACTAATGAAAAACTGTTTTTT	CASSLDSATNEKLFF
TRBV11-2	.	.	TRBJ2-5	TGTGCCAGCAGCTTAGGTTTTGGGGGGCGGCAAGAGACCCAGTACTTC	CASSLGFGGRQETQYF
TRBV28	few	.	TRBJ1-1	TGTGCCAGCACCGGAAGTGTAAGGGACGCTGAAGCTTTCTTT	CASTGSVRDAEAFF
TRBV5-1	.	TRBD2	TRBJ2-1	TGCGCCAGCAGCTCCTCGGGACTAGATAATGAGCAGTTCTTC	CASSSSGLDNEQFF
TRBV7-9	once	TRBD1	TRBJ1-4	TGTGCCAGCAGTCCACAGGGGGCGGTTGAAAAACTGTTTTTT	CASSPQGAVEKLFF